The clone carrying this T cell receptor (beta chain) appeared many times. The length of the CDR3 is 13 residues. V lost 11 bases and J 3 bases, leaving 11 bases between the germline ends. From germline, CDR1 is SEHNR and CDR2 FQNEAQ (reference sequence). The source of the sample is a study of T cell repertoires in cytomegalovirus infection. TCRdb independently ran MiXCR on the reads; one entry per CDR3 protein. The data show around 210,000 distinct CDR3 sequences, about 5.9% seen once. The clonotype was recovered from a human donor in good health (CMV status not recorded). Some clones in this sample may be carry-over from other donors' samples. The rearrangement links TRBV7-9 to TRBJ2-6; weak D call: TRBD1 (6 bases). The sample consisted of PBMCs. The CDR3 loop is CAARGFGANVLTF. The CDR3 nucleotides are TGTGCCGCGAGGGGGTTTGGGGCCAACGTCCTGACTTTC.